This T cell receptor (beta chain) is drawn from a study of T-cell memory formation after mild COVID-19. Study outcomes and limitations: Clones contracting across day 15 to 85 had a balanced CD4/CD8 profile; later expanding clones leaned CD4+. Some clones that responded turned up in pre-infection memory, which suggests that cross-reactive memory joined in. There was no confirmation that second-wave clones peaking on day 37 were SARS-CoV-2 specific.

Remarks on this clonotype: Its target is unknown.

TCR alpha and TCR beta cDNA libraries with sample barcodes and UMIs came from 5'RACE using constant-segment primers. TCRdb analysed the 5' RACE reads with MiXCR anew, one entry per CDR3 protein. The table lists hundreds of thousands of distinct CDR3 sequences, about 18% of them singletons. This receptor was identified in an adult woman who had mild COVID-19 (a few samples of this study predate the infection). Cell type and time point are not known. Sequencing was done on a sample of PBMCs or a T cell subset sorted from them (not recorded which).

CDR3 residues: CATGGQGAYQPQHF. Written as DNA, the CDR3 is TGTGCCACGGGTGGACAGGGGGCTTATCAGCCCCAGCATTTT. The rearrangement uses TRBV24-1 and TRBJ1-5; 11 nucleotides line up with TRBD1. The germline V gene has CDR1 KGHDR and CDR2 SFDVKD. V lost 10 bases to trimming and J lost 5 bases; unmatched junction nucleotides: 6. This CDR3 is built from 14 residues.